This T cell receptor beta chain is from a study of Ad26.COV2.S vaccination and SARS-CoV-2 variants. Specified treatment: around 19 received Ad26.COV2.S at low or high dose, single or two shots; about 5 received placebo; per-sample allocation not given. Specimen acquisition occurred on day 63 following the initial vaccine or placebo injection. V lost 4 bases, J lost 4 bases, and 23 bases lay in between. Looked up from germline, CDR1 is SGHRS and CDR2 is YFSETQ. CDR3 length equals 17 residues. Profiling relied on immunoSEQ multiplex PCR, and the TCRdb table lists in-frame clones only, not all of them. The profile shows about 480,000 clones, roughly 89% of them singletons.

The chain combines TRBV5-1 with TRBJ1-2, with D possibly being TRBD1 (5 bases). The clonotype originates from a person between 18 and 65 years old who received the Ad26.COV2.S COVID-19 vaccine or a placebo. Source: peripheral blood, taken in a trial of Ad26.COV2.S vaccine versus placebo. CDR3 DNA sequence: TGCGCCAGCAGCCTCACCCGGGGGGGGGTAATTGGCTATGGCTACACCTTC. Protein sequence: CASSLTRGGVIGYGYTF. Supplemented by reference TRBV5-1 and TRBJ1-2, the full variable domain reads KAGVTQTPRYLIKTRGQQVTLSCSPISGHRSVSWYQQTPGQGLQFLFEYFSETQRNKGNFPGRFSGRQFSNSRSEMNVSTLELGDSALYLCASSLTRGGVIGYGYTFGSGTRLTVV.